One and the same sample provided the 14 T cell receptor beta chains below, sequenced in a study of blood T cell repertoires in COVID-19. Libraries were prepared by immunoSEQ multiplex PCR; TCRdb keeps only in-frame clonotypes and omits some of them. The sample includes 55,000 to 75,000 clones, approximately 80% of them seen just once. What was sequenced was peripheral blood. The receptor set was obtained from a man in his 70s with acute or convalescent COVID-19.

CDR3 DNA: TGTGCCAGCCAACTTTCACCGGGACAGGGTGATGGGGGGGAGCTGTTTTTT. It encodes CASQLSPGQGDGGELFF. This rearrangement joins TRBV5-6 to TRBJ2-2; 9 nucleotides align to TRBD1. The germline gives CDR1 SGHDT, CDR2 YYEEEE. The CDR3 has 17 residues. Trimming at V came to 7 bases and at J to 8 bases, leaving 18 bases not matched to a gene.

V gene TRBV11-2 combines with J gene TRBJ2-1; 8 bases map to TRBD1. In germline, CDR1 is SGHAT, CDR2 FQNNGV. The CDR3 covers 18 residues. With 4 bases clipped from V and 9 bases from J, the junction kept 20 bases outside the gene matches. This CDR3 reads CASSSRLQGALSRGEQFF. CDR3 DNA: TGTGCCAGCAGCTCCCGCTTGCAGGGGGCCCTTTCCCGCGGTGAGCAGTTCTTC.

The DNA for the CDR3 is TGCAGCGGTCGGTCTTCCTACGAGCAGTACTTC. Encoded protein: CSGRSSYEQYF. The chain combines TRBV29-1 with TRBJ2-7; D is undetermined. CDR1 and CDR2 (germline): SQVTM, ANQGSEA. The CDR3 is 11 residues long. V was pared by 7 bases and J by 1 base, with 8 bases between.

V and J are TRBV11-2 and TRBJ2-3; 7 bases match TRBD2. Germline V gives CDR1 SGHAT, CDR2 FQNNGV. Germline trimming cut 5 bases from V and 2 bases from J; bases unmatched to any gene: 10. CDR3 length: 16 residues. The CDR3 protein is CASSQVASGYTDTQYF. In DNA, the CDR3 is TGTGCCAGCAGCCAGGTCGCTAGCGGCTACACAGATACGCAGTATTTT. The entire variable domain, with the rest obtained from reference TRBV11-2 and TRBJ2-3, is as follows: EAGVAQSPRYKIIEKRQSVAFWCNPISGHATLYWYQQILGQGPKLLIQFQNNGVVDDSQLPKDRFSAERLKGVDSTLKIQPAKLEDSAVYLCASSQVASGYTDTQYFGPGTRLTVL.

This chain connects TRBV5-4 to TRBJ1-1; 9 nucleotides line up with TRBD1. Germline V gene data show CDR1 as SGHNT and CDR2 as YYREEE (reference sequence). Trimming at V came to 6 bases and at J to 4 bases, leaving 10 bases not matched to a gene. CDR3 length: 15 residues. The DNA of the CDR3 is TGTGCCAGCATCCCCTTACAGGGGGCGCGCACTGAAGCTTTCTTT. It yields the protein CASIPLQGARTEAFF.

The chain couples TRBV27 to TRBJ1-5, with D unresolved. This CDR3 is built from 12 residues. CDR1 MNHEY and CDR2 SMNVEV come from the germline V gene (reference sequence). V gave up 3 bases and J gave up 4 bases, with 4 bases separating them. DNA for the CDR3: TGTGCCAGCAGTTTCCGTAATCAGCCCCAGCATTTT. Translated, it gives CASSFRNQPQHF.

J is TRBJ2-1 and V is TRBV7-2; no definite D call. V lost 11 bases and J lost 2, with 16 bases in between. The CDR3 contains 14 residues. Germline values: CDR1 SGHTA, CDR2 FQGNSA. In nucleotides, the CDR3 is TGTGCCTCTAGATGGCGTGGCCCCTACAATGAGCAGTTCTTC. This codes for CASRWRGPYNEQFF.

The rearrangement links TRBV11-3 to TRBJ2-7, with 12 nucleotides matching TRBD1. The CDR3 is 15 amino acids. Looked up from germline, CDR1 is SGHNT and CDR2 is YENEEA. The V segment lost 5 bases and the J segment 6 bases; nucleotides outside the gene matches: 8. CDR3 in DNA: TGTGCCAGCAGCCCCGGGACAGGGGGCTTTGGCGAGCAGTACTTC. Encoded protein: CASSPGTGGFGEQYF.

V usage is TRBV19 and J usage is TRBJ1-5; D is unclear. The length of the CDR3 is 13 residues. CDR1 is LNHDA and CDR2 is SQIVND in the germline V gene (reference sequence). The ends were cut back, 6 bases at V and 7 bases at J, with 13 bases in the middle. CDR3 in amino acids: CASSHDMAQPQHF. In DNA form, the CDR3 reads TGTGCCAGTAGCCACGACATGGCCCAGCCCCAGCATTTT.

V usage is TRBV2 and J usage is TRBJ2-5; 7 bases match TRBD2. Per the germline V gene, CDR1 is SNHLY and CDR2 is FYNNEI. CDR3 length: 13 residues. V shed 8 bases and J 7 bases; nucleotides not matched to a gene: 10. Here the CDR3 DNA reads TGTGCCAGCCGGGCTAGCGGAGGTGGGACCCAGTACTTC. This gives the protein CASRASGGGTQYF.

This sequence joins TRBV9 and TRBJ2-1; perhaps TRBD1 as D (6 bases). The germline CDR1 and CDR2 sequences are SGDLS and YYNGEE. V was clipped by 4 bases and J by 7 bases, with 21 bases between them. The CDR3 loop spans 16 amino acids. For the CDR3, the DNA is TGTGCCAGCAGCCCTACCGTAGGACAGCCATTAAATGAGCAGTTCTTC. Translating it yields CASSPTVGQPLNEQFF. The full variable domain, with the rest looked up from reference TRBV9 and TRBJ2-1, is DSGVTQTPKHLITATGQRVTLRCSPRSGDLSVYWYQQSLDQGLQFLIQYYNGEERAKGNILERFSAQQFPDLHSELNLSSLELGDSALYFCASSPTVGQPLNEQFFGPGTRLTVL.

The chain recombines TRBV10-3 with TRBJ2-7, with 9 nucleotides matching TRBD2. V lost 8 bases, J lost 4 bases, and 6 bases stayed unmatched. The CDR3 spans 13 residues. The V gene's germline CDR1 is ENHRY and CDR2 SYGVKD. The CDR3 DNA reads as TGTGCCATCTCGTCTAGCGGGATGTACGAGCAGTACTTC. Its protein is CAISSSGMYEQYF.

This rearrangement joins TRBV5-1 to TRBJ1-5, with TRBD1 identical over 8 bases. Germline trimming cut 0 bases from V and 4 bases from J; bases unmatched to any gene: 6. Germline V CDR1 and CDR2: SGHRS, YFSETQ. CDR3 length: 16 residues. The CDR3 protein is CASSLGETGANQPQHF. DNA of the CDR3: TGCGCCAGCAGCTTGGGAGAGACAGGGGCGAATCAGCCCCAGCATTTT.

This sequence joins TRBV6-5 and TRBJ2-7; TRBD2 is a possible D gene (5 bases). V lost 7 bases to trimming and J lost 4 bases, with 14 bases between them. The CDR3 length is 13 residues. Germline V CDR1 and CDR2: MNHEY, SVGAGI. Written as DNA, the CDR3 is TGTGCCAGCAAACGGGGAGACACGTACGAGCAGTACTTC. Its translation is CASKRGDTYEQYF.